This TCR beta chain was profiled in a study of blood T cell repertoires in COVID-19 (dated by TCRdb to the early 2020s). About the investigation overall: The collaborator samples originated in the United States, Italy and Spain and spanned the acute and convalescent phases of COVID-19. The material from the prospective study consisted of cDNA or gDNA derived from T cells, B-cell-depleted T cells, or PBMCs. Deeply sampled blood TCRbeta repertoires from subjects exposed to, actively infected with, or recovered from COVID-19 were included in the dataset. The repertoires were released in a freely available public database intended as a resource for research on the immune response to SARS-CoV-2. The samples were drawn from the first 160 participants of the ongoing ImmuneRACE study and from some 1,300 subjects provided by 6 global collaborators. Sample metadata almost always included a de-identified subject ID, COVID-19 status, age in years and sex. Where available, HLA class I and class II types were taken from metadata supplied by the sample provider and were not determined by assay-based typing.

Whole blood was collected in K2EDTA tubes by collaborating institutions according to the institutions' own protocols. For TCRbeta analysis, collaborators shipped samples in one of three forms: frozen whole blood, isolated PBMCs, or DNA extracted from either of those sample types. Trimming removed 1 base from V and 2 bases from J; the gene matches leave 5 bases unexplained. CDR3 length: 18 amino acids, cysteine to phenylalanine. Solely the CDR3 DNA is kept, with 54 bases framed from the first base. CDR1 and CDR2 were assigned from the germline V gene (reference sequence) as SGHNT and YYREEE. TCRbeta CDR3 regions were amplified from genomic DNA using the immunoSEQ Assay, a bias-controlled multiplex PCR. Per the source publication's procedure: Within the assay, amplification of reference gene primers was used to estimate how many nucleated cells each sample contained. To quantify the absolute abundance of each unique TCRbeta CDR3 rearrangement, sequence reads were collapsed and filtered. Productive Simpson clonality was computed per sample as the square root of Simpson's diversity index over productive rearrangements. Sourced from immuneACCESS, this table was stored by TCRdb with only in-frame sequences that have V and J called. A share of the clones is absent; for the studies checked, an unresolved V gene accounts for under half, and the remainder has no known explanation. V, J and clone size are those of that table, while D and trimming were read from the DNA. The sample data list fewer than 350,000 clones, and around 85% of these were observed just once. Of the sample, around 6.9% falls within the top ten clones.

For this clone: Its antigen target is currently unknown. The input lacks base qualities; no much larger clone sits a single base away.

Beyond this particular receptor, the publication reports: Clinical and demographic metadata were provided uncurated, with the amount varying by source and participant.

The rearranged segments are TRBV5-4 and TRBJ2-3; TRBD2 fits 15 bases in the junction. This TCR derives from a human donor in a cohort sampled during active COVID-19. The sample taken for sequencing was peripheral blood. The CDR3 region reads CASSLPGLAGGFTDTQYF. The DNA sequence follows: TGTGCCAGCAGCTTGCCGGGACTAGCGGGGGGATTCACAGATACGCAGTATTTT.